Sequencing of this T cell receptor beta chain was carried out in a study of blood T cell repertoires in COVID-19. Whole-study context: T cells, B-cell-depleted T cells, or PBMCs supplied cDNA or gDNA.

Original methodology: Quantification of nucleated cells was approximated via reference gene primer amplification. Method: immunoSEQ multiplex PCR; TCRdb's copy keeps in-frame clones and lacks some. The V and J calls and the clone size are those of that table, but D and trimming were determined from the DNA. This sample yields more than 150,000 clones, of which about 80% are seen a single time; approximately 9.9% belongs to the top ten. Among Cohort 3 donors, those recovered had two negative PCRs, clearance, or symptom resolution. Sequencing input: PBMCs or T cells enriched from blood (not recorded which). This TCR came from a man in his fifties who had recovered from COVID-19.

CDR3 amino acids: CASSLGRLRRREETQYF. The CDR3 nucleotides are TGTGCCAGCAGTTTAGGCCGCTTAAGGCGGAGGGAAGAGACCCAGTACTTC. The chain carries TRBV28 and TRBJ2-5, with D maybe TRBD2 (6 bases). This CDR3 is built from 17 residues. Trimming took off 2 bases at V and 3 bases at J, with 19 bases between the two ends. The germline gives CDR1 MDHEN, CDR2 SYDVKM.